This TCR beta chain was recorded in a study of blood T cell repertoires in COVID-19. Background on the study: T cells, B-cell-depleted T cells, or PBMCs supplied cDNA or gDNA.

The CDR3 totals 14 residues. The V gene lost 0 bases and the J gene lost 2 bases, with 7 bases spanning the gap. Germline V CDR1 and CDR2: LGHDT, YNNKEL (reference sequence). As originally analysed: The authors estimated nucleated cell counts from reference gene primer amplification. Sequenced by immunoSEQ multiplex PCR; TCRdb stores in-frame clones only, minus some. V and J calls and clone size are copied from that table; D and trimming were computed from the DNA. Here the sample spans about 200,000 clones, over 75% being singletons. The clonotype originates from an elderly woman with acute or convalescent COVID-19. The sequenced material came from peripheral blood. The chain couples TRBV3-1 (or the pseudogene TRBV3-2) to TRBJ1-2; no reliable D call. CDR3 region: CASSQDWENYGYTF. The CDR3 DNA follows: TGTGCCAGCAGCCAAGATTGGGAGAACTATGGCTACACCTTC.